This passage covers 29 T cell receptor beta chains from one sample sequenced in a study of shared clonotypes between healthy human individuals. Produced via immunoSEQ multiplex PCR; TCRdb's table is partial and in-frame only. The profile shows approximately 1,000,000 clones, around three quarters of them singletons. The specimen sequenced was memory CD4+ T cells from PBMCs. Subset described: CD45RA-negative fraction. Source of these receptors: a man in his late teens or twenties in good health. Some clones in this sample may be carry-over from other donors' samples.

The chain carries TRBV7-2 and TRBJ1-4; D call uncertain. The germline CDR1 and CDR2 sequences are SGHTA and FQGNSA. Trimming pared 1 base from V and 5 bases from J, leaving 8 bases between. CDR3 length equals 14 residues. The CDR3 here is CASSLVGFNEKLFF. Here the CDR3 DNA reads TGTGCCAGCAGCTTAGTGGGGTTCAATGAAAAACTGTTTTTT.

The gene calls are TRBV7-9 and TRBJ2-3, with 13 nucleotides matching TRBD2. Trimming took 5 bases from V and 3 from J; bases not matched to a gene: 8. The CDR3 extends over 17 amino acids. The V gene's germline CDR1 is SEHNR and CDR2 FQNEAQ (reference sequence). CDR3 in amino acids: CASSGRWTSGRTDTQYF. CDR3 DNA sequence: TGTGCCAGCAGCGGGAGGTGGACTAGCGGGAGAACAGATACGCAGTATTTT.

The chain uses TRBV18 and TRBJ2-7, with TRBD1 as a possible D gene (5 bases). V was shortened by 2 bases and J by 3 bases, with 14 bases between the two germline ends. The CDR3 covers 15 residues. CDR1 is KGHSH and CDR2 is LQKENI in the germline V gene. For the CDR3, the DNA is TGTGCCAGCTCACCAAGCGACAGCGCAAACTACGAGCAGTACTTC. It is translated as CASSPSDSANYEQYF.

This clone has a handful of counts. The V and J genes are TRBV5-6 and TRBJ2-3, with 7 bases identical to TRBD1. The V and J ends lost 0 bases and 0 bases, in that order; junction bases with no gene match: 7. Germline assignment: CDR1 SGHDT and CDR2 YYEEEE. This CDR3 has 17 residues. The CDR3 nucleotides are TGTGCCAGCAGCTTGGAGGTAGGGGGCCTTAGCACAGATACGCAGTATTTT. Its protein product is CASSLEVGGLSTDTQYF.

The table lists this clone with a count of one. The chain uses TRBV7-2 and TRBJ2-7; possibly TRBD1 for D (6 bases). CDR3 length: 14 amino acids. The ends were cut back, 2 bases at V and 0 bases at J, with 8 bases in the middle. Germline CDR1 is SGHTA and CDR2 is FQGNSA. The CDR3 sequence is CASSLWDTSYEQYF. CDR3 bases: TGTGCCAGCAGCTTATGGGACACCTCCTACGAGCAGTACTTC.

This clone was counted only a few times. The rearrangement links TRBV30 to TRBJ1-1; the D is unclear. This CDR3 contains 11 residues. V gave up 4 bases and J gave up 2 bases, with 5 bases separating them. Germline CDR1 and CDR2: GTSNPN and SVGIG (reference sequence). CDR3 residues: CAWNDNTEAFF. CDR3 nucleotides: TGTGCCTGGAATGATAACACTGAAGCTTTCTTT. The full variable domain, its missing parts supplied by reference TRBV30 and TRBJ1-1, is SQTIHQWPATLVQPVGSPLSLECTVEGTSNPNLYWYRQAAGRGLQLLFYSVGIGQISSEVPQNLSASRPQDRQFILSSKKLLLSDSGFYLCAWNDNTEAFFGQGTRLTVV.

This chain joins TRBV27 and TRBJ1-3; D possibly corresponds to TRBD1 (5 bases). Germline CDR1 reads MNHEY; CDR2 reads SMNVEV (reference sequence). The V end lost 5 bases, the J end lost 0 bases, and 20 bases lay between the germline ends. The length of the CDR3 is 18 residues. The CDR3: CASSRSGNGVSSGNTIYF. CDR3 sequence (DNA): TGTGCCAGCAGTCGGTCAGGGAACGGGGTCAGCTCTGGAAACACCATATATTTT.

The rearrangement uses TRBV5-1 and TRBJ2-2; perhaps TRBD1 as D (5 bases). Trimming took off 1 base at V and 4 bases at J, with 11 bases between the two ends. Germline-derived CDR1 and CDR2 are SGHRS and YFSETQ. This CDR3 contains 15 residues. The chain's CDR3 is CASSLLRVGTGELFF. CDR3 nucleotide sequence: TGCGCCAGCAGCTTGCTCAGGGTTGGCACCGGGGAGCTGTTTTTT. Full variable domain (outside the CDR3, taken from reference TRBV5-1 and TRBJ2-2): KAGVTQTPRYLIKTRGQQVTLSCSPISGHRSVSWYQQTPGQGLQFLFEYFSETQRNKGNFPGRFSGRQFSNSRSEMNVSTLELGDSALYLCASSLLRVGTGELFFGEGSRLTVL.

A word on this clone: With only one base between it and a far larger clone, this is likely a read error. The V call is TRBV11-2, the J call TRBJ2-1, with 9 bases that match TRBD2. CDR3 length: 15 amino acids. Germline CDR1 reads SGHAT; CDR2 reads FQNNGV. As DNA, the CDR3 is TGTGCCAGCAGCGTGCAAGCGGGAGGATACAATGAGCAGCTCTTC. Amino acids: CASSVQAGGYNEQLF.

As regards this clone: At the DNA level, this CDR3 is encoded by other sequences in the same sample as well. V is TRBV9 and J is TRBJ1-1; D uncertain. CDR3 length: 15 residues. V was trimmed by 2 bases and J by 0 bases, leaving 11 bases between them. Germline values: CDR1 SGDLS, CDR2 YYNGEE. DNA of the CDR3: TGTGCCAGCAGCGTCTCCCCGACGGTGAACACTGAAGCTTTCTTT. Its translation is CASSVSPTVNTEAFF.

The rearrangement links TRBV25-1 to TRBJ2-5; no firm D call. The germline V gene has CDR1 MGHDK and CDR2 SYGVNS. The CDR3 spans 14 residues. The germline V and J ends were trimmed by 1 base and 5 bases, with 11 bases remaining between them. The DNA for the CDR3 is TGTGCCAGCAGTGAATTCACGGAAGTGGAGACCCAGTACTTC. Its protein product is CASSEFTEVETQYF.

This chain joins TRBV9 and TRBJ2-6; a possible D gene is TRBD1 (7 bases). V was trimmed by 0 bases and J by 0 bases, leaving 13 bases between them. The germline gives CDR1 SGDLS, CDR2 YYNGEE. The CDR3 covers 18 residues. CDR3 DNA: TGTGCCAGCAGCGTAGCAGGGGGGAGTTCCTCTGGGGCCAACGTCCTGACTTTC. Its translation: CASSVAGGSSSGANVLTF.

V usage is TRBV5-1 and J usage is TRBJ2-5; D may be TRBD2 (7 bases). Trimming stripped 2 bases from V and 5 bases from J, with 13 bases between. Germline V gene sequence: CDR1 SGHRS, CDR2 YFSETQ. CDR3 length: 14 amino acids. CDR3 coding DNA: TGCGCCAGCAGCTTTCGGGGGGCAGGGGAGACCCAGTACTTC. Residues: CASSFRGAGETQYF.

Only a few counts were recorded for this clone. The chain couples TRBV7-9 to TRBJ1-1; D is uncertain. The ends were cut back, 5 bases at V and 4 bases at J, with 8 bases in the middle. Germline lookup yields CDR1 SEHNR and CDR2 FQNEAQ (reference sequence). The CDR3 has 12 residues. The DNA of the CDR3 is TGTGCCAGCAGCACCGGACCCACTGAAGCTTTCTTT. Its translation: CASSTGPTEAFF.

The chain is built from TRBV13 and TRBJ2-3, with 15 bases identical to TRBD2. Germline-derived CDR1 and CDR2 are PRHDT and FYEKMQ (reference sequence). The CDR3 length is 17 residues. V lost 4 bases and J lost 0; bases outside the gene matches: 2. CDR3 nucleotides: TGTGCCAGCAGCTATGGACTAGCGGGAGGGAGCACAGATACGCAGTATTTT. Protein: CASSYGLAGGSTDTQYF.

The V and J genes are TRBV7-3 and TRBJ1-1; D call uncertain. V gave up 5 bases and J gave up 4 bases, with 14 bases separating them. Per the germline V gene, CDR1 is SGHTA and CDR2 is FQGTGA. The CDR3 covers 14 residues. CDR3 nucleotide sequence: TGTGCCAGCAGCCCACTGGACCTTGCCACTGAAGCTTTCTTT. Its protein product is CASSPLDLATEAFF.

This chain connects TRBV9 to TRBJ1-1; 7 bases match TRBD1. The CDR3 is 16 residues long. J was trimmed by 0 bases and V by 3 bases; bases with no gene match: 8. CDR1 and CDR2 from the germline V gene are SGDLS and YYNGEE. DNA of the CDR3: TGTGCCAGCAGCGCCTACAGGGGCACGATGAACACTGAAGCTTTCTTT. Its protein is CASSAYRGTMNTEAFF.

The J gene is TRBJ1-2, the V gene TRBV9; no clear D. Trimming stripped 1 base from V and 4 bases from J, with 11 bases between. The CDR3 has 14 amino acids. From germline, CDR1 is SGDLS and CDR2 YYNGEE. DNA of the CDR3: TGTGCCAGCAGCGTATCGGGAGCGGGCTATGGCTACACCTTC. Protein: CASSVSGAGYGYTF.

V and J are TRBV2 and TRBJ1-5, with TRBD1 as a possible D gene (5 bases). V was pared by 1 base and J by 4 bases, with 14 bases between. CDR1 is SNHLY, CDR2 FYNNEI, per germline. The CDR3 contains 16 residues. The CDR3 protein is CASSEGGTVGNQPQHF. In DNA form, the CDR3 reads TGTGCCAGCAGTGAAGGTGGGACCGTGGGGAATCAGCCCCAGCATTTT. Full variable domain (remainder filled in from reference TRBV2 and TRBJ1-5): EPEVTQTPSHQVTQMGQEVILRCVPISNHLYFYWYRQILGQKVEFLVSFYNNEISEKSEIFDDQFSVERPDGSNFTLKIRSTKLEDSAMYFCASSEGGTVGNQPQHFGDGTRLSIL.

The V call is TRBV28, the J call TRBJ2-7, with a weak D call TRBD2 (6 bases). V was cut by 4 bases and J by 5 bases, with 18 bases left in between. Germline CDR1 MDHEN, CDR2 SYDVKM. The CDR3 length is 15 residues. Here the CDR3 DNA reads TGTGCCAGCAGTTCTTACCGGGACTTCTCAAACGAGCAGTACTTC. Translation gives CASSSYRDFSNEQYF.

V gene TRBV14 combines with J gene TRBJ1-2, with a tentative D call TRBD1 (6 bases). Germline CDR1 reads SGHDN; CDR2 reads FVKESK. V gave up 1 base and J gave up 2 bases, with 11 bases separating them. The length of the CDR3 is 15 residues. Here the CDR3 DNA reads TGTGCCAGCAGCCAAGTGACAGGATGGAACTATGGCTACACCTTC. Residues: CASSQVTGWNYGYTF. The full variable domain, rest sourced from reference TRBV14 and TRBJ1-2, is EAGVTQFPSHSVIEKGQTVTLRCDPISGHDNLYWYRRVMGKEIKFLLHFVKESKQDESGMPNNRFLAERTGGTYSTLKVQPAELEDSGVYFCASSQVTGWNYGYTFGSGTRLTVV.

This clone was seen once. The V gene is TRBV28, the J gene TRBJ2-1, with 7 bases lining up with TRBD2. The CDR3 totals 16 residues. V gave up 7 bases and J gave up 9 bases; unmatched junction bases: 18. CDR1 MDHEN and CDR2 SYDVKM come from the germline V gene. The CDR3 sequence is CASTGLGEGFRGEQFF. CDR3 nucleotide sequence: TGTGCCAGCACGGGTTTGGGGGAGGGCTTTCGGGGTGAGCAGTTCTTC.

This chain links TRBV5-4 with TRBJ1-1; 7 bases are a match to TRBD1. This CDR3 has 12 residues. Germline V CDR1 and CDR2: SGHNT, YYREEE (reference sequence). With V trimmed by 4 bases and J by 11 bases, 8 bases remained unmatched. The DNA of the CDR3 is TGTGCCAGCAGCCAAACAGGGGTCGGGGCTTTCTTT. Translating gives CASSQTGVGAFF.

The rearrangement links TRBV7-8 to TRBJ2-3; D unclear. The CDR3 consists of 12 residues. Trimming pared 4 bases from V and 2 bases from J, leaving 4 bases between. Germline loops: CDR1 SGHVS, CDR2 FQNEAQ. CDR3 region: CASSWVTDTQYF. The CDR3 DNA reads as TGTGCCAGCAGCTGGGTCACAGATACGCAGTATTTT.

CDR3 region: CASSLMGLGYDTQYF. The DNA for the CDR3 is TGTGCCAGCAGTTTAATGGGACTAGGGTATGATACGCAGTATTTT. The chain links TRBV28 to TRBJ2-3; 8 positions match TRBD2. The CDR3 is 15 amino acids. The junction had 7 bases not matched to a gene; V was cut back by 2 bases and J by 6 bases. Germline CDR1 is MDHEN and CDR2 is SYDVKM.

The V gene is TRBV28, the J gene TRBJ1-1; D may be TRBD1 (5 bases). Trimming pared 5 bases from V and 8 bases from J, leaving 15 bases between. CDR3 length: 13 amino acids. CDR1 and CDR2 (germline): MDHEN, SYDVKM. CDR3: CASSPGSVGEAFF. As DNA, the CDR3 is TGTGCCAGCAGTCCAGGGAGTGTTGGAGAAGCTTTCTTT.

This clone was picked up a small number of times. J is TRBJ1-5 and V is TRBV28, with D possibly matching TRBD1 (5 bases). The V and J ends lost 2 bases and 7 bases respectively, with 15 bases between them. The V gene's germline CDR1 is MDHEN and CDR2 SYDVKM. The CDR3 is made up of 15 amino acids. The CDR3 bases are TGTGCCAGCAGTTTAGTTAGAACAGGTACGCAGCCCCAGCATTTT. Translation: CASSLVRTGTQPQHF.

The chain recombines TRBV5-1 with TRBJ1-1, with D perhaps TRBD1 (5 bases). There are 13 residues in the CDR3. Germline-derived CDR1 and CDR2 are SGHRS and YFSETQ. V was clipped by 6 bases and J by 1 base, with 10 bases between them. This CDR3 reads CASTQRGNTEAFF. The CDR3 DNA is TGCGCCAGCACCCAGAGGGGGAACACTGAAGCTTTCTTT.

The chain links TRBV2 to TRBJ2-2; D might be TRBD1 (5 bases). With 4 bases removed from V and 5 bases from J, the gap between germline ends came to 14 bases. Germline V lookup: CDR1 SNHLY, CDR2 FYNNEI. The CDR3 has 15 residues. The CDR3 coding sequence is TGTGCCAGCAGTGGAAACAGGAAGGTAACCGGGGAGCTGTTTTTT. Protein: CASSGNRKVTGELFF.